The 5 T cell receptor beta chains reported below all come from one sample, sequenced in a study of T cells after yellow fever vaccination. In TCRdb, the 5' RACE reads were re-called with MiXCR into one record per CDR3 protein. In the table there are around 250,000 distinct CDR3 sequences, 6% to 7.5% of which are singletons. The sequencing here drew on CD4+ T cells sorted from PBMCs, taken 15 days after the yellow fever booster vaccination. The origin of the receptors is a man aged 25-45 years who received the YFV17D yellow fever vaccine.

This clonotype has just a few counts. V and J are TRBV30 and TRBJ2-7; 8 bases are shared with TRBD1. The CDR3 sequence is 12 residues long. Germline trimming cut 4 bases from V and 7 bases from J; bases unmatched to any gene: 6. Germline assignment: CDR1 GTSNPN and CDR2 SVGIG (reference sequence). The CDR3 protein is CAWTGQAVEQYF. The CDR3 DNA follows: TGTGCCTGGACGGGACAGGCCGTAGAGCAGTACTTC. The variable domain in full, with the rest retrieved from reference TRBV30 and TRBJ2-7, is SQTIHQWPATLVQPVGSPLSLECTVEGTSNPNLYWYRQAAGRGLQLLFYSVGIGQISSEVPQNLSASRPQDRQFILSSKKLLLSDSGFYLCAWTGQAVEQYFGPGTRLTVT.

This clonotype was counted at least ten times. The V and J genes are TRBV5-1 and TRBJ1-1; D remains ambiguous. The CDR3 runs 13 residues. Trimming shortened V by 4 bases and J by 4 bases, and 11 bases separated the two germline ends. Per germline, CDR1 SGHRS and CDR2 YFSETQ. This CDR3 is CASSQAGFTEAFF. CDR3 sequence (DNA): TGCGCCAGCAGCCAGGCGGGTTTCACTGAAGCTTTCTTT.

V and J are TRBV12-3 or TRBV12-4 and TRBJ2-3; D might be TRBD2 (5 bases). Trimming took 8 bases from V and 8 from J, leaving 20 bases between them. This CDR3 region has 14 residues. The CDR3 is CASGGGSLGGTQYF. Here the CDR3 DNA reads TGTGCCAGCGGCGGCGGGTCCCTCGGTGGTACGCAGTATTTT.

This clonotype was recorded many times. This rearrangement joins TRBV24-1 to TRBJ2-7, with D perhaps matching TRBD1 (6 bases). Germline V gene data show CDR1 as KGHDR and CDR2 as SFDVKD. The V end lost 3 bases, the J end lost 9 bases, and 14 bases lay between the germline ends. The CDR3 is 13 amino acids. CDR3 sequence (DNA): TGTGCCACCAGTGATAAAGTGACAGGTCTGCAGTACTTC. Translated: CATSDKVTGLQYF.

This clonotype was seen many times. The chain employs TRBV4-2 and TRBJ2-5, with 12 positions matching TRBD2. After removal of 0 bases from V and 2 bases from J, the junction contained 4 bases not matched to a gene. Germline V gene lookup returns CDR1 LGHNA and CDR2 YNFKEQ. CDR3 size: 17 residues. CDR3 DNA sequence: TGTGCCAGCAGCCAAGATCCCGGACTAGCGGGACAAGAGACCCAGTACTTC. Residues: CASSQDPGLAGQETQYF.